This TCR beta chain emerged from a study of cytomegalovirus exposure and HLA in healthy donors. Both 60 Vbeta primers and 13 Jbeta primers went into the PCR. Clones were sequenced by immunoSEQ multiplex PCR, and TCRdb holds only the in-frame ones, with some missing. Of about 120,000 clones in the sample, about 80% were seen once. CDR3 length: 15 amino acids. Trimming removed 5 bases from V and 3 bases from J, with 17 bases in between. Germline V gene sequence: CDR1 SGHRS, CDR2 YFSETQ. General study points: Earlier analysis found most TCR beta V segments productive about 90% or about 30% of the time. Later analysis associated a missense DCLRE1C variant with TCR beta V- and J-gene trimming.

To note about this clone: The antigen is undetermined.

The sequenced material came from PBMCs. The V and J genes are TRBV5-1 and TRBJ1-1; no clear D. The receptor comes from a man between 25 and 39 years old in good health and CMV-seropositive. CDR3 DNA sequence: TGCGCCAGCAGATGGTCGGGGATACTAGACACTGAAGCTTTCTTT. This encodes CASRWSGILDTEAFF.